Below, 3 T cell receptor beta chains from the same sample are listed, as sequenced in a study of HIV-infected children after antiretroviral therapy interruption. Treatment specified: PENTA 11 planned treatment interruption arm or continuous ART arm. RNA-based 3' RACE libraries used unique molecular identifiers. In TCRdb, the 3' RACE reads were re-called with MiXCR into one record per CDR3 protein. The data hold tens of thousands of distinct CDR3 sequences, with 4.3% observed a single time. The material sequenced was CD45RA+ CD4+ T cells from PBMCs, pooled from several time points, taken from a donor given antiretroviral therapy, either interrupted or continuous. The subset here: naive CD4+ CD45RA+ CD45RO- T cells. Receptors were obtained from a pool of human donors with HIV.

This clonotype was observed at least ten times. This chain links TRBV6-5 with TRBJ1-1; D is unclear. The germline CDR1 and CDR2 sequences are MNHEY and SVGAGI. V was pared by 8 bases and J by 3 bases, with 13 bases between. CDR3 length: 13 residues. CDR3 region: CASARMEDTEAFF. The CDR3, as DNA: TGTGCCAGCGCCAGGATGGAGGACACTGAAGCTTTCTTT.

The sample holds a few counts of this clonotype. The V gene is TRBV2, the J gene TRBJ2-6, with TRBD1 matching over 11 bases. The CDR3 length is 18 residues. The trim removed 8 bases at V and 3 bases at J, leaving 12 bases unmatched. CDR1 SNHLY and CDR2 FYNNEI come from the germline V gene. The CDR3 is CASGHGTGGGSGANVLTF. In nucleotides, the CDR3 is TGTGCCAGCGGACACGGGACAGGGGGGGGGAGTGGGGCCAACGTCCTGACTTTC.

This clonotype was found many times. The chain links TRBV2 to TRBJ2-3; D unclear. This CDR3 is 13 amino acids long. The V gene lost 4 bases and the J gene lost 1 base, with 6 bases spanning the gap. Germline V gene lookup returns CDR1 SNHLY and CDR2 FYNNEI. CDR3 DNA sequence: TGTGCCAGCAGTGCTCGGGGCACAGATACGCAGTATTTT. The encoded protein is CASSARGTDTQYF.